Listed here are 18 T cell receptor beta chains from one sample, sequenced in a study of T cell changes during pregnancy in multiple sclerosis. Libraries were prepared by immunoSEQ multiplex PCR; TCRdb keeps only in-frame clonotypes and omits some of them. The sample consists of fewer than 100,000 clones, approximately 89% of them appearing once. This material consisted of peripheral blood, taken before pregnancy. These receptors all come from a female donor with multiple sclerosis, enrolled in a pregnancy study.

This clone was seen more than once but under ten times. V and J are TRBV5-4 and TRBJ2-1, with 8 bases aligning to TRBD2. J gave up 5 bases and V 1 base, and 5 bases lay outside the gene matches. The CDR3 is 15 residues long. The germline V gene has CDR1 SGHNT and CDR2 YYREEE (reference sequence). The CDR3 region has the DNA TGTGCCAGCAGCTTGATTTTTAGCGGGAACAATGAGCAGTTCTTC. Its protein is CASSLIFSGNNEQFF.

The gene calls are TRBV27 and TRBJ1-1; a possible D gene is TRBD1 (6 bases). CDR1 and CDR2 from the germline V gene are MNHEY and SMNVEV (reference sequence). V dropped 4 bases and J dropped 1 base, with 10 bases sitting between them. CDR3 length equals 14 residues. CDR3 residues: CASSSLRGNTEAFF. The CDR3 region has the DNA TGTGCCAGCAGTTCACTCAGGGGGAACACTGAAGCTTTCTTT.

This chain connects TRBV19 to TRBJ1-1; D is unclear. CDR1 and CDR2 (germline): LNHDA, SQIVND (reference sequence). Trimming took off 5 bases at V and 6 bases at J, with 13 bases between the two ends. This CDR3 has 13 residues. Here the CDR3 DNA reads TGTGCCAGTAGTTATTTCAGTGGCTCTGAAGCTTTCTTT. This gives the protein CASSYFSGSEAFF.

The chain carries TRBV6-5 and TRBJ2-7, with D possibly matching TRBD1 (5 bases). Trimming took 5 bases from V and 3 from J, leaving 11 bases between them. This CDR3 contains 13 residues. CDR1 and CDR2 from the germline V gene are MNHEY and SVGAGI. The CDR3 sequence: CASSKHDSYEQYF. In DNA form, the CDR3 reads TGTGCCAGCAGTAAGCACGACAGCTACGAGCAGTACTTC.

J is TRBJ1-2 and V is TRBV11-2, with 7 bases that match TRBD1. Per the germline V gene, CDR1 is SGHAT and CDR2 is FQNNGV. CDR3 length: 13 amino acids. V was clipped by 5 bases and J by 4 bases; unmatched bases: 4. CDR3 in DNA: TGTGCCAGCAGCCCTAACAGGGGCTATGGCTACACCTTC. The encoded protein is CASSPNRGYGYTF.

The chain carries TRBV19 and TRBJ1-2; D is unresolved. The ends were cut back, 3 bases at V and 6 bases at J, with 17 bases in the middle. Germline V gene data show CDR1 as LNHDA and CDR2 as SQIVND (reference sequence). The CDR3 has 15 residues. CDR3 amino acids: CASSILGSGLDGYTF. In nucleotides, the CDR3 is TGTGCCAGTAGTATCTTAGGAAGCGGCCTGGATGGCTACACCTTC.

The chain links TRBV5-1 to TRBJ1-3; no clear D. The CDR3 runs 17 residues. V lost 4 bases and J 0 bases, leaving 17 bases between the germline ends. Germline V gene data show CDR1 as SGHRS and CDR2 as YFSETQ. The CDR3, as DNA: TGCGCCAGCAGCCAAGATCTTCATAAGCCCTCTGGAAACACCATATATTTT. As protein: CASSQDLHKPSGNTIYF.

V usage is TRBV6-5 and J usage is TRBJ1-1, with D hard to call. With 0 bases removed from V and 3 bases from J, the gap between germline ends came to 11 bases. The CDR3 length is 15 residues. Germline CDR1 reads MNHEY; CDR2 reads SVGAGI. CDR3 amino acids: CASSYSWREDTEAFF. The CDR3 DNA is TGTGCCAGCAGTTACTCGTGGAGGGAGGACACTGAAGCTTTCTTT.

This clone showed up just once. The chain employs TRBV6-5 and TRBJ1-1; D remains unclear. Germline V gene data show CDR1 as MNHEY and CDR2 as SVGAGI. V was trimmed by 3 bases and J by 5 bases, leaving 13 bases between them. The CDR3 is 14 residues long. The DNA for the CDR3 is TGTGCCAGCAGTTATGGGTCAGAGGGAACTGAAGCTTTCTTT. It translates to CASSYGSEGTEAFF.

The CDR3 spells CASSRLGLAGGVETQYF. CDR3 DNA: TGTGCCAGCAGCCGACTAGGACTAGCGGGGGGGGTAGAGACCCAGTACTTC. The rearrangement joins TRBV11-2 to TRBJ2-5; 15 bases line up with TRBD2. The CDR3 contains 17 residues. Looked up from germline, CDR1 is SGHAT and CDR2 is FQNNGV. V gave up 5 bases and J gave up 4 bases; unmatched junction bases: 8.

The chain has TRBV4-1 and TRBJ1-2, with TRBD1 matching over 9 bases. This CDR3 contains 16 residues. Germline CDR1 is MGHRA and CDR2 is YSYEKL. With V trimmed by 2 bases and J by 0 bases, 4 bases remained unmatched. CDR3 in amino acids: CASSQKQGAPNYGYTF. The CDR3 region has the DNA TGCGCCAGCAGCCAAAAACAGGGGGCGCCTAACTATGGCTACACCTTC.

This clone has just one count. The chain links TRBV4-1 to TRBJ2-5; 14 bases are shared with TRBD2. V was clipped by 1 base and J by 4 bases; unmatched bases: 5. The CDR3 is made up of 17 amino acids. The germline CDR1 and CDR2 sequences are MGHRA and YSYEKL. CDR3 in amino acids: CASSQGRTSGGIETQYF. CDR3 sequence (DNA): TGCGCCAGCAGCCAAGGGCGGACTAGCGGGGGGATAGAGACCCAGTACTTC.

The chain is built from TRBV7-3 and TRBJ1-1; D remains unclear. Germline CDR1 and CDR2: SGHTA and FQGTGA. V was trimmed by 1 base and J by 3 bases, leaving 6 bases between them. This CDR3 spans 13 amino acids. CDR3 amino acids: CASSLNSDTEAFF. For the CDR3, the DNA is TGTGCCAGCAGCTTAAACTCGGACACTGAAGCTTTCTTT.

The rearrangement joins TRBV15 to TRBJ1-2; 7 bases match TRBD1. V gave up 1 base and J gave up 4 bases; unmatched junction bases: 12. Germline lookup yields CDR1 LNHNV and CDR2 YYDKDF (reference sequence). This CDR3 spans 17 amino acids. The CDR3 region has the DNA TGTGCCACCAGCAGAGTCACCTCAACAGGGGTTACCTATGGCTACACCTTC. Translation: CATSRVTSTGVTYGYTF.

The rearrangement links TRBV2 to TRBJ1-3; TRBD1 matches 9 bases. After removal of 8 bases from V and 5 bases from J, the junction contained 4 bases not matched to a gene. CDR3 length: 13 residues. The germline gives CDR1 SNHLY, CDR2 FYNNEI. The CDR3 sequence: CASRTGERNTIYF. CDR3 coding DNA: TGTGCCAGCCGGACAGGGGAACGAAACACCATATATTTT.

The V and J genes are TRBV2 and TRBJ1-1; D remains unclear. The CDR3 length is 13 residues. Germline CDR1 SNHLY, CDR2 FYNNEI. V shed 4 bases and J shed 4 bases, with 10 bases lying between them. The CDR3 reads CASSGPRGTEAFF. DNA for the CDR3: TGTGCCAGCAGTGGTCCCCGGGGCACTGAAGCTTTCTTT. Full variable domain (remainder filled in from reference TRBV2 and TRBJ1-1): EPEVTQTPSHQVTQMGQEVILRCVPISNHLYFYWYRQILGQKVEFLVSFYNNEISEKSEIFDDQFSVERPDGSNFTLKIRSTKLEDSAMYFCASSGPRGTEAFFGQGTRLTVV.

This clone was counted only a few times. The chain employs TRBV2 and TRBJ1-1; D is unclear. This CDR3 has 14 amino acids. The germline gives CDR1 SNHLY, CDR2 FYNNEI. The V and J ends lost 4 bases and 6 bases respectively, with 15 bases between them. The CDR3: CASSVGQWSSEAFF. CDR3 DNA: TGTGCCAGCAGTGTAGGTCAGTGGAGTTCTGAAGCTTTCTTT.

The J gene is TRBJ2-3, the V gene TRBV6-1, with 12 bases fitting TRBD2. This CDR3 is built from 14 residues. The germline V gene encodes CDR1 MNHNS and CDR2 SASEGT. V dropped 11 bases and J dropped 4; count of bases not matched to a gene: 7. This CDR3 is CAGATSGSPDTQYF. DNA for the CDR3: TGTGCCGGTGCGACTAGCGGGAGCCCAGATACGCAGTATTTT.